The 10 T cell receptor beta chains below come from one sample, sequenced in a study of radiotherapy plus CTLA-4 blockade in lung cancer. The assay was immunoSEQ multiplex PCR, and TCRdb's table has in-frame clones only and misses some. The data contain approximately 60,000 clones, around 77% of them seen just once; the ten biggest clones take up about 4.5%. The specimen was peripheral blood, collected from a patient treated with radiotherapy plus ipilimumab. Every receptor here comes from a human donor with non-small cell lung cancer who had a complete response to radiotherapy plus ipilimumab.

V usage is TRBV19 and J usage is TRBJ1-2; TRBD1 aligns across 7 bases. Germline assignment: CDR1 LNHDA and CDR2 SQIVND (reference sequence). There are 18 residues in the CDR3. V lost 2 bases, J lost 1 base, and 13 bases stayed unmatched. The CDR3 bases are TGTGCCAGTAGTATAAACCCCGGTGGGGACAGAATTAACTATGGCTACACCTTC. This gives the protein CASSINPGGDRINYGYTF.

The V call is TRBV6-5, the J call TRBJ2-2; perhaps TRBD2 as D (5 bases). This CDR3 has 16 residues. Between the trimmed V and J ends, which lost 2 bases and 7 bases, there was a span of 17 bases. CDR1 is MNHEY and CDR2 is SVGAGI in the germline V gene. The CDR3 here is CASSYLAPTVHGELFF. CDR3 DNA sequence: TGTGCCAGCAGTTACCTAGCACCGACGGTCCACGGGGAGCTGTTTTTT.

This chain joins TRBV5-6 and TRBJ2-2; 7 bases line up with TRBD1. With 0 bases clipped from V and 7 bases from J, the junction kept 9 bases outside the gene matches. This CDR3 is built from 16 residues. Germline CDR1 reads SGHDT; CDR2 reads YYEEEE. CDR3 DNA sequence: TGTGCCAGCAGCTTGGGGACAGGAGGATGGATCGGGGAGCTGTTTTTT. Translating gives CASSLGTGGWIGELFF.

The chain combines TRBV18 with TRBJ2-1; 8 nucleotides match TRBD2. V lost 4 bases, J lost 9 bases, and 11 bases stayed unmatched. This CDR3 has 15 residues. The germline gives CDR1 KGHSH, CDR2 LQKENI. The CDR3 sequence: CASSQSTSVAGEQFF. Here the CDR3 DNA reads TGTGCCAGCTCACAGTCGACTAGCGTGGCGGGTGAGCAGTTCTTC.

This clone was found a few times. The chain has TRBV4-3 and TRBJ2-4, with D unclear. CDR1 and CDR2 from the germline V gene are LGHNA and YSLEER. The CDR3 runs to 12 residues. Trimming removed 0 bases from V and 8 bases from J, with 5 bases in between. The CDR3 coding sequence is TGCGCCAGCAGCCAAGATCAGCACATTCAGTACTTC. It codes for CASSQDQHIQYF.

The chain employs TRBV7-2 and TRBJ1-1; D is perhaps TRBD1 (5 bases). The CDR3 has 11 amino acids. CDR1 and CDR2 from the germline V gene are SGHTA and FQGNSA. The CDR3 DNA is TGTGCGACGTTGACAGAAAATGAAGCTTTCTTT. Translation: CATLTENEAFF.

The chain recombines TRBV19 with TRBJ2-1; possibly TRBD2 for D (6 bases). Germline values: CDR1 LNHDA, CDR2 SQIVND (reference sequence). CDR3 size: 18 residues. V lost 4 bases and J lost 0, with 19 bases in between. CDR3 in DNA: TGTGCCAGTAGTAAAGAGAGGGCTAGCGTCAGCTCCTACAATGAGCAGTTCTTC. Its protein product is CASSKERASVSSYNEQFF.

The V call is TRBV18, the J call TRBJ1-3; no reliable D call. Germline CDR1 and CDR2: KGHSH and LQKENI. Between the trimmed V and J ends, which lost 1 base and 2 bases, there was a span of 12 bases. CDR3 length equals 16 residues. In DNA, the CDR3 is TGTGCCAGCTCACCACAGACTTCCGGCACTGGAAACACCATATATTTT. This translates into CASSPQTSGTGNTIYF.

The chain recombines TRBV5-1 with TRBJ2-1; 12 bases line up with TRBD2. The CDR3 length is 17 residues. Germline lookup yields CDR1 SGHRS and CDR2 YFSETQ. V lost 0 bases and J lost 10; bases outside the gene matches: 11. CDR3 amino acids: CASSLAGGTSGWEEQFF. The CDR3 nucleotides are TGCGCCAGCAGCTTGGCCGGAGGGACTAGCGGGTGGGAGGAGCAGTTCTTC. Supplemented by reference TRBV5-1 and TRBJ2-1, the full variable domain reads KAGVTQTPRYLIKTRGQQVTLSCSPISGHRSVSWYQQTPGQGLQFLFEYFSETQRNKGNFPGRFSGRQFSNSRSEMNVSTLELGDSALYLCASSLAGGTSGWEEQFFGPGTRLTVL.

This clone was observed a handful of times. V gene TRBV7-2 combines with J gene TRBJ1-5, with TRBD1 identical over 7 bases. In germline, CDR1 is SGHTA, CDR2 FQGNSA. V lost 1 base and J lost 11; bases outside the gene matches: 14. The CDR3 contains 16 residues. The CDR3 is CASSLGLGGAGTTQHF. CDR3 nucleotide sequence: TGTGCCAGCAGCTTAGGGTTAGGGGGCGCTGGGACGACCCAGCATTTT.